Below, one TCR beta chain is given with its context. This specimen belongs to a study of T cell responses to AZD1222 COVID-19 vaccine. TCRdb keeps only in-frame clones here, not all; method: immunoSEQ multiplex PCR. This table has some 150,000 clones, about 82% appearing once. CDR3 size: 13 residues. Germline V gene sequence: CDR1 SNHLY, CDR2 FYNNEI. The V gene end was trimmed by 6 bases and the J gene end by 6 bases; junction bases not matched to a gene: 5. The material sequenced was peripheral blood, taken 28 days after the second dose of the MenACWY control vaccine. The genes are TRBV2 and TRBJ2-5; the match to TRBD1 covers 9 bases. This receptor was taken from an adult who received the MenACWY meningococcal vaccine as a control. The CDR3 reads CASRGQGGQTQYF. CDR3 DNA sequence: TGTGCCAGCAGGGGACAGGGTGGACAGACCCAGTACTTC.